This TCR beta chain comes out of a study of cytomegalovirus exposure and HLA in healthy donors. Across the whole study: Of all 400 or so donors who were genotyped, about 84% belonged to the Caucasian-associated ancestry cluster.

Germline V gene data show CDR1 as SGHTA and CDR2 as FQGTGA. The CDR3 runs 15 residues. Deletions cut 5 bases from V and 4 bases from J, with 14 bases between. 13 Jbeta primers and 60 Vbeta primers were used for the PCR. Assay used: immunoSEQ multiplex PCR; TCRdb lists only in-frame clones, some missing. The record lists around 100,000 clones, of which the ten most abundant hold about 6.8%. A note on this clone: Its specificity is unknown.

Study observations and caveats: In the analysis, some V segments, TRBV6-2 and TRBV6-3 included, were excluded as indistinguishable. It was taken for granted in presence/absence analyses that sequencing depth across donors was roughly uniform. A later analysis revealed that TCR association rates differed between HLA loci, peaking at DRB1 and bottoming out at HLA-C.

This rearrangement joins TRBV7-3 to TRBJ2-2, with TRBD2 as a possible D gene (5 bases). Sequencing input: PBMCs. The clonotype comes from a man aged 35 to 55 in good health and CMV-seropositive. The CDR3: CASSQDRRGTGELFF. For the CDR3, the DNA is TGTGCCAGCAGCCAGGATCGTCGGGGCACCGGGGAGCTGTTTTTT.